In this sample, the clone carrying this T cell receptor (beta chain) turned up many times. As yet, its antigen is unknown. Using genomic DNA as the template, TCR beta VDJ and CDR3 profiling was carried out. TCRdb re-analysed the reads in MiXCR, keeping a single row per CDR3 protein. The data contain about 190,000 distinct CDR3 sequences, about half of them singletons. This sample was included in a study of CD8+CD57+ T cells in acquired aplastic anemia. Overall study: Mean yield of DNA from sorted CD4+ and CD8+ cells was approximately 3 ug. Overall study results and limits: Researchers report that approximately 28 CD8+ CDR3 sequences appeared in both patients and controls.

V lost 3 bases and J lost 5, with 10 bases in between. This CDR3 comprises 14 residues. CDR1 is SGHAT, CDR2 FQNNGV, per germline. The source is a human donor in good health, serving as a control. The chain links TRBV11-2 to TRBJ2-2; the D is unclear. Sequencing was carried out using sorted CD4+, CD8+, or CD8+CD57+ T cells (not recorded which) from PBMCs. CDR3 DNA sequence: TGTGCCAGCAGCTTCGAGGTTTTAACCGGGGAGCTGTTTTTT. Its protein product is CASSFEVLTGELFF.